This TCR beta chain was documented in a study of circulating and synovial CD4+ cells in juvenile arthritis. A note on this clone: The antigen is undetermined.

Clones were sequenced by immunoSEQ multiplex PCR, and TCRdb holds only the in-frame ones, with some missing. The table shows about 16,000 clones, with around nine tenths occurring only once. Whole-study findings and limits: These repertoires were less diverse than bulk blood CD4 repertoires.

The germline CDR1 and CDR2 sequences are MNHNS and SASEGT. The length of the CDR3 is 15 residues. V dropped 4 bases and J dropped 4; count of bases not matched to a gene: 9. Sequencing used CD4+ T cells from blood. The chain employs TRBV6-1 and TRBJ1-2; 7 bases align to TRBD1. The TCR was taken from a human donor with juvenile idiopathic arthritis. The CDR3 region is CASSGRTGGTYGYTF. The CDR3 DNA sequence: TGTGCCAGCAGTGGACGGACAGGCGGTACCTATGGCTACACCTTC.